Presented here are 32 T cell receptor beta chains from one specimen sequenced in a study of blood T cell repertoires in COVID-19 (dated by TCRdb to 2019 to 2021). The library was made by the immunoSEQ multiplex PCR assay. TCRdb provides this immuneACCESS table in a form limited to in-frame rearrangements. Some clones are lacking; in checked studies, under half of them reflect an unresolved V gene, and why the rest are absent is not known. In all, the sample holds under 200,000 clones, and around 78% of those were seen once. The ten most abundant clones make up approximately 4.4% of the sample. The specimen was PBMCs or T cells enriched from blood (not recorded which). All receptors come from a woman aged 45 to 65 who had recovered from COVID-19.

CDR3 coding DNA: TGTGCCAGCAGTTTTAGGACAGTCTATGGCTACACCTTC. This gives the protein CASSFRTVYGYTF. This rearrangement joins TRBV12-3 or TRBV12-4 to TRBJ1-2, with D tentatively TRBD1 (6 bases). With 3 bases removed from V and 4 bases from J, the gap between germline ends came to 9 bases. CDR3 length: 13 residues.

This CDR3 reads CASSGQGNGYTF. For the CDR3, the DNA is TGCGCCAGCAGCGGACAGGGGAACGGCTACACCTTC. This sequence joins TRBV5-1 and TRBJ1-2, with 9 bases matching TRBD1. V trimming: 4 bases; J trimming: 8 bases; junction bases outside the gene matches: 3. The CDR3 totals 12 residues. Germline V CDR1 and CDR2: SGHRS, YFSETQ.

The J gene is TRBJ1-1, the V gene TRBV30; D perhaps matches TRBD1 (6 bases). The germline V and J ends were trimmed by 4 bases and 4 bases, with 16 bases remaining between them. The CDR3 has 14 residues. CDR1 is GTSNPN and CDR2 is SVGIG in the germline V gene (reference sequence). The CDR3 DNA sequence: TGTGCCTGGACCCTCCAGGGGTTGGGCACTGAAGCTTTCTTT. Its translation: CAWTLQGLGTEAFF.

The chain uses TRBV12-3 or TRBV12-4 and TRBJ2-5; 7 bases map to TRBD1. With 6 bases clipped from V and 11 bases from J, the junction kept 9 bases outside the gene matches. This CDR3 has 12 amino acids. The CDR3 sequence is CASRTSGGQQYF. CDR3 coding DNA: TGTGCCAGCAGGACTTCAGGGGGTCAACAGTACTTC.

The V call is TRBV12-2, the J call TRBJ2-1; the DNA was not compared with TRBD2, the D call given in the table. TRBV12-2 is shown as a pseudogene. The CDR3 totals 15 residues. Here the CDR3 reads CASRLWTTHYNEQFF. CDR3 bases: TGTGCAAGTCGCTTATGGACTACCCACTACAATGAGCAGTTCTTC.

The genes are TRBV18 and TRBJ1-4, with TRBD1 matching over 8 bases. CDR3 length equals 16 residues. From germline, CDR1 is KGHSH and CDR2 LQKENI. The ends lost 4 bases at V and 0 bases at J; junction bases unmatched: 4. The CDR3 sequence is CASSLTGGTTNEKLFF. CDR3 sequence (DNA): TGTGCCAGCTCACTTACAGGGGGAACAACTAATGAAAAACTGTTTTTT.

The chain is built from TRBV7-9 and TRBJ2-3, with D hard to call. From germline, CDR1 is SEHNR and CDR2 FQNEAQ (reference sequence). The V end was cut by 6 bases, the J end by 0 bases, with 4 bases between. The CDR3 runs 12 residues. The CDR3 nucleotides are TGTGCCAGCAGGACTAGCACAGATACGCAGTATTTT. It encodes CASRTSTDTQYF.

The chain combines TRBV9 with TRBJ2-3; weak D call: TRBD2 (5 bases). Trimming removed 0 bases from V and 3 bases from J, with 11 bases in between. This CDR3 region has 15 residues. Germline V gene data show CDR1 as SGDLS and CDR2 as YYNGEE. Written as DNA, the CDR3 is TGTGCCAGCAGCGTAGGAGGGTGGGTAACAGATACGCAGTATTTT. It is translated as CASSVGGWVTDTQYF.

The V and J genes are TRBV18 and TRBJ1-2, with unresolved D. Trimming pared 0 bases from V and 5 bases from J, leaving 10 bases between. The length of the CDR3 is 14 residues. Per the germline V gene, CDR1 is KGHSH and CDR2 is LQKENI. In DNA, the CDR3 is TGTGCCAGCTCACCACCGAAAACACCGTATGGCTACACCTTC. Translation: CASSPPKTPYGYTF.

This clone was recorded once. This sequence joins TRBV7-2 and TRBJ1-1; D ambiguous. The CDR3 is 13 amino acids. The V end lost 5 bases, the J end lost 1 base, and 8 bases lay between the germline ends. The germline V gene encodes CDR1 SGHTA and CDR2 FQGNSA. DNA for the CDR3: TGTGCCAGCAGCGCGCGATCGAACACTGAAGCTTTCTTT. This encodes CASSARSNTEAFF.

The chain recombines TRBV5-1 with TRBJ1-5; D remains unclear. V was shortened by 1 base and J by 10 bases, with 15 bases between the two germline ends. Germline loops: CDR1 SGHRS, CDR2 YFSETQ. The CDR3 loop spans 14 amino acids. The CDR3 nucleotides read TGCGCCAGCAGCTTGTTTCCTGCCGAGAGCCCCCAGCATTTT. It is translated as CASSLFPAESPQHF. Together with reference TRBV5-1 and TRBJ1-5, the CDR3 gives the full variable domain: KAGVTQTPRYLIKTRGQQVTLSCSPISGHRSVSWYQQTPGQGLQFLFEYFSETQRNKGNFPGRFSGRQFSNSRSEMNVSTLELGDSALYLCASSLFPAESPQHFGDGTRLSIL.

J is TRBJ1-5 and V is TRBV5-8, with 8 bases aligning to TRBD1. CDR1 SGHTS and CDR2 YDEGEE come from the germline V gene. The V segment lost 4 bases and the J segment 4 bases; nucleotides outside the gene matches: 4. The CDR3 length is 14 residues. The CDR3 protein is CASSPRTGNQPQHF. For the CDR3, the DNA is TGTGCCAGCAGCCCTAGGACAGGGAATCAGCCCCAGCATTTT.

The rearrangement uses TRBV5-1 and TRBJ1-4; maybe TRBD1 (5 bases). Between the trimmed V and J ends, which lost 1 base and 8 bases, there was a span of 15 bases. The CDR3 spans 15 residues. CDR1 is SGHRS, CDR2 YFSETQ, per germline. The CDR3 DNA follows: TGCGCCAGCAGCTTGAGTGCAGGGCTCGGGGAAAAACTGTTTTTT. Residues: CASSLSAGLGEKLFF.

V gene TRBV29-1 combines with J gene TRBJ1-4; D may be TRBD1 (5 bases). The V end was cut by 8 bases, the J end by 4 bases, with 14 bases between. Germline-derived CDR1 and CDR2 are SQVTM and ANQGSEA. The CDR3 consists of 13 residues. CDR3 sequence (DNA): TGCAGCTGCCTGGGGGGTAATAATGAAAAACTGTTTTTT. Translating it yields CSCLGGNNEKLFF.

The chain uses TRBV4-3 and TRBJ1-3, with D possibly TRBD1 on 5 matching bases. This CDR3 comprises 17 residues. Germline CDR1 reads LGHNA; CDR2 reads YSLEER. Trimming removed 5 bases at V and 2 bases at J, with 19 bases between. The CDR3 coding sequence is TGCGCCAGCAGCGTCTTCCCCGGGGGAGTCCCTGGAAACACCATATATTTT. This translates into CASSVFPGGVPGNTIYF.

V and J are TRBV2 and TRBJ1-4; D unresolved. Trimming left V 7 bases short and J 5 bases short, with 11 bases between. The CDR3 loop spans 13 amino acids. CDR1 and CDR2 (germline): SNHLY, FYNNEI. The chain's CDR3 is CASTFRLNEKLFF. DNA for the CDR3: TGTGCCAGCACCTTCAGGTTAAATGAAAAACTGTTTTTT. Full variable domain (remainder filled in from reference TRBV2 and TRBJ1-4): EPEVTQTPSHQVTQMGQEVILRCVPISNHLYFYWYRQILGQKVEFLVSFYNNEISEKSEIFDDQFSVERPDGSNFTLKIRSTKLEDSAMYFCASTFRLNEKLFFGSGTQLSVL.

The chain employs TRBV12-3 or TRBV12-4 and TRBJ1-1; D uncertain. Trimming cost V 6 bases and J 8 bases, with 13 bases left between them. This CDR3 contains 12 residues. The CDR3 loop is CASSPLPKEAFF. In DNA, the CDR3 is TGTGCCAGCAGCCCACTCCCTAAAGAAGCTTTCTTT.

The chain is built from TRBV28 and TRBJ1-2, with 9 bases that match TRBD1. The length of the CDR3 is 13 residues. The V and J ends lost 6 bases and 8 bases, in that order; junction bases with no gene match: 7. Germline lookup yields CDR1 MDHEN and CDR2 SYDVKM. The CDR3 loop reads CASRPPGTGGYTF. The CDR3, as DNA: TGTGCCAGCAGACCCCCCGGGACAGGGGGCTACACCTTC.

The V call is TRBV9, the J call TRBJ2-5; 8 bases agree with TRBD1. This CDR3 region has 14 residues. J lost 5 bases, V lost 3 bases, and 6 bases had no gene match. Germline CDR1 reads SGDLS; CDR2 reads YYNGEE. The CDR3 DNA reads TGTGCCAGCAGCGCCCGGACAGGGCTTGAGACCCAGTACTTC. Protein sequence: CASSARTGLETQYF.

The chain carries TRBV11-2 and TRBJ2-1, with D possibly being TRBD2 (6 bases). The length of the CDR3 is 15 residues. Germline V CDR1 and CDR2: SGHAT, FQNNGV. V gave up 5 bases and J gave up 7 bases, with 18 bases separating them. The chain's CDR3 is CASSLFAGPGNEQFF. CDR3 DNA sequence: TGTGCCAGCAGCCTCTTCGCGGGGCCTGGGAATGAGCAGTTCTTC. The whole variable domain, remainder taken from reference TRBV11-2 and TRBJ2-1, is EAGVAQSPRYKIIEKRQSVAFWCNPISGHATLYWYQQILGQGPKLLIQFQNNGVVDDSQLPKDRFSAERLKGVDSTLKIQPAKLEDSAVYLCASSLFAGPGNEQFFGPGTRLTVL.

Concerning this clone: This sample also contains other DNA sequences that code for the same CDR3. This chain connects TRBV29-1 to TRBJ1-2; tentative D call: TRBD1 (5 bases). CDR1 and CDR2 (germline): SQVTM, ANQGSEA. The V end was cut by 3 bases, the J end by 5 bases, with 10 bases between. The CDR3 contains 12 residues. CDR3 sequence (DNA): TGCAGCGTTGACCCAGGGAATTATGGCTACACCTTC. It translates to CSVDPGNYGYTF.

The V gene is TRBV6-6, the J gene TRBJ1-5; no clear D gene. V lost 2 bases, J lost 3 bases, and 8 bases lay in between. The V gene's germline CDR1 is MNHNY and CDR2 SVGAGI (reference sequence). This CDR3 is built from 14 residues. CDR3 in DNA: TGTGCCAGCAGTTACGTGAGGGACAATCAGCCCCAGCATTTT. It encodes CASSYVRDNQPQHF.

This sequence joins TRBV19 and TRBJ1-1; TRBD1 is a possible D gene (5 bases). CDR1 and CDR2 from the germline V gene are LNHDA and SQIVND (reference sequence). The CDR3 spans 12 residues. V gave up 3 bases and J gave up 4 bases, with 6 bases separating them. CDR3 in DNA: TGTGCCAGTAGTATTCAGGGCACTGAAGCTTTCTTT. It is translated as CASSIQGTEAFF.

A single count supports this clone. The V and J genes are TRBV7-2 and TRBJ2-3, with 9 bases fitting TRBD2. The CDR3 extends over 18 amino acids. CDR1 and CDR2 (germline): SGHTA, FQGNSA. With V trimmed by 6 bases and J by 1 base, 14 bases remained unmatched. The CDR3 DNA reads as TGTGCCAGCAGTTCTCTGGCGGGGGGGTTGATTGGCACAGATACGCAGTATTTT. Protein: CASSSLAGGLIGTDTQYF.

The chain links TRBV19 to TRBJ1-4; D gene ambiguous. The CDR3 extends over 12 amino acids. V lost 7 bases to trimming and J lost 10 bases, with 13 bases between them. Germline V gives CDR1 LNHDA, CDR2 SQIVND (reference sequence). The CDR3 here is CASTDNLGKLFF. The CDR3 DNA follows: TGTGCCAGTACCGACAACTTGGGAAAACTGTTTTTT.

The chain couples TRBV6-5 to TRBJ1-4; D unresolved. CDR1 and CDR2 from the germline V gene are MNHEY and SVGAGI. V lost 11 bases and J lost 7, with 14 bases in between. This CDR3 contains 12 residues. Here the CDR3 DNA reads TGTGCCGGCGGGTCCATGGGTGAAAAACTGTTTTTT. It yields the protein CAGGSMGEKLFF.

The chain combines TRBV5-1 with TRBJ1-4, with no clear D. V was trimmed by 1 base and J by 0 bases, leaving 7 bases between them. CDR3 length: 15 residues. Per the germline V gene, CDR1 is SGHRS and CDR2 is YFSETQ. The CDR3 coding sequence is TGCGCCAGCAGCTTGATTCCAGCAACTAATGAAAAACTGTTTTTT. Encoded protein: CASSLIPATNEKLFF. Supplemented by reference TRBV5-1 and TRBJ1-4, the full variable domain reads KAGVTQTPRYLIKTRGQQVTLSCSPISGHRSVSWYQQTPGQGLQFLFEYFSETQRNKGNFPGRFSGRQFSNSRSEMNVSTLELGDSALYLCASSLIPATNEKLFFGSGTQLSVL.

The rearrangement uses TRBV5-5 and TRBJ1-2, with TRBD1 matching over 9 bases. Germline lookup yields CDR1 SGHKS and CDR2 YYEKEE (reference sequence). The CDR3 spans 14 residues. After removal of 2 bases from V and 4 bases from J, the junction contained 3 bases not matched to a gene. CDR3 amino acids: CASSLDRGFYGYTF. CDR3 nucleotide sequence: TGTGCCAGCAGCTTAGACAGGGGGTTCTATGGCTACACCTTC.

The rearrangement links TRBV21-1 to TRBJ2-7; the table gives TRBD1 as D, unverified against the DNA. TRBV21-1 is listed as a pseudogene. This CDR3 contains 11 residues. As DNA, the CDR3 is TGTGCCAGCAGCTACACCTACGAGCAGTACGTC. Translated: CASSYTYEQYV.

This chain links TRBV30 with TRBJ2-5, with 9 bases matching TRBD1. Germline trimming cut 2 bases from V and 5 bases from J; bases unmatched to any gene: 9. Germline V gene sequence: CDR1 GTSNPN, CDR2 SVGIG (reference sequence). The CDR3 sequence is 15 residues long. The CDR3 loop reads CAWSLTQGAGETQYF. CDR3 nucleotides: TGTGCCTGGAGTTTAACACAGGGGGCGGGGGAGACCCAGTACTTC.

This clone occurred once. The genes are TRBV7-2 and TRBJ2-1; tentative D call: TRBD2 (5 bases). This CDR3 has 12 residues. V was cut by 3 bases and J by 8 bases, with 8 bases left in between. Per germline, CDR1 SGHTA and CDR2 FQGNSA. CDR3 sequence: CASSFGGYEQFF. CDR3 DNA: TGTGCCAGCAGCTTTGGCGGGTATGAGCAGTTCTTC.

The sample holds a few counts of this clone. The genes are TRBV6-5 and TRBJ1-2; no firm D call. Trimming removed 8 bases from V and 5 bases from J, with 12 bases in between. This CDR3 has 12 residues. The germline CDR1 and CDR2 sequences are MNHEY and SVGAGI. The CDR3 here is CASLKRGYGYTF. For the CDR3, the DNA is TGTGCCAGCCTGAAGCGGGGTTATGGCTACACCTTC.